The 17 T cell receptor beta chains in this list originate from one sample, sequenced in a study of blood T cell repertoires in COVID-19. The assay was immunoSEQ multiplex PCR, and TCRdb's table has in-frame clones only and misses some. The table has around 71,000 clones, more than 75% seen once; the top ten hold roughly 2%. The sequenced material came from peripheral blood. These receptors all stem from a woman aged 55-75 years with acute or convalescent COVID-19.

This clone was seen once. Written as DNA, the CDR3 is TGTGCCAGCGCCTTTACTAGCGGCCCAAACAATGAGCAGTTCTTC. Amino acids: CASAFTSGPNNEQFF. The chain has TRBV9 and TRBJ2-1; TRBD2 matches at 8 bases. V shed 7 bases, J shed 5 bases, and the junction held 11 bases outside the gene matches. Germline V gives CDR1 SGDLS, CDR2 YYNGEE. The CDR3 totals 15 residues.

V and J are TRBV27 and TRBJ2-7; TRBD1 aligns across 9 bases. CDR1 and CDR2 from the germline V gene are MNHEY and SMNVEV (reference sequence). The CDR3 consists of 12 residues. Trimming cost V 6 bases and J 7 bases; bases outside gene matches: 4. CDR3 sequence: CASRTGGGEQYF. The CDR3 DNA reads as TGTGCCAGCAGAACAGGGGGCGGTGAGCAGTACTTC.

J is TRBJ2-2 and V is TRBV6-2 or TRBV6-3; 8 nucleotides match TRBD1. This CDR3 contains 16 residues. Losses at the gene ends were 5 bases for V and 4 bases for J; bases not matched to a gene: 9. CDR1 and CDR2 (germline): MNHEY, SVGEGT. The CDR3 is CASSNPAGGFTGELFF. CDR3 coding DNA: TGTGCCAGCAGTAACCCGGCAGGGGGCTTCACCGGGGAGCTGTTTTTT.

This clone was seen just once. This chain connects TRBV5-1 to TRBJ2-5, with 9 bases that match TRBD2. CDR1 SGHRS and CDR2 YFSETQ come from the germline V gene. This CDR3 is 16 amino acids long. J lost 1 base, V lost 3 bases, and 7 bases had no gene match. CDR3 DNA: TGCGCCAGCAGCTGGAGGACTAGCGAGGTCCAAGAGACCCAGTACTTC. As protein: CASSWRTSEVQETQYF.

The genes are TRBV21-1 and TRBJ1-1; TRBD1, the table's D call, was not compared with the DNA. TRBV21-1 corresponds to a pseudogene. The CDR3 sequence is 14 residues long. The CDR3 sequence is CASSIGHVNTEAFF. DNA of the CDR3: TGTGCCAGCAGCATCGGACACGTGAACACTGAAGCTTTCTTT.

This chain uses TRBV19 with TRBJ1-4, with 8 bases identical to TRBD1. Germline CDR1 is LNHDA and CDR2 is SQIVND (reference sequence). The CDR3 has 15 amino acids. V lost 3 bases, J lost 8 bases, and 8 bases stayed unmatched. CDR3: CASSIIGQGQEKLFF. In DNA, the CDR3 is TGTGCCAGTAGTATTATCGGACAGGGACAGGAAAAACTGTTTTTT.

The chain couples TRBV5-4 to TRBJ1-1; D remains unclear. The germline V and J ends were trimmed by 4 bases and 1 base, with 14 bases remaining between them. There are 15 residues in the CDR3. Germline lookup yields CDR1 SGHNT and CDR2 YYREEE (reference sequence). For the CDR3, the DNA is TGTGCCAGCAGCCGGGAGGCAGGAGGGAACACTGAAGCTTTCTTT. Residues: CASSREAGGNTEAFF. Full variable domain (rest looked up from reference TRBV5-4 and TRBJ1-1): ETGVTQSPTHLIKTRGQQVTLRCSSQSGHNTVSWYQQALGQGPQFIFQYYREEENGRGNFPPRFSGLQFPNYSSELNVNALELDDSALYLCASSREAGGNTEAFFGQGTRLTVV.

In its sample, this clone was seen once. The gene calls are TRBV6-1 and TRBJ2-7; TRBD2 matches at 13 bases. This CDR3 spans 17 amino acids. V dropped 4 bases and J dropped 5; count of bases not matched to a gene: 11. The germline CDR1 and CDR2 sequences are MNHNS and SASEGT. The CDR3 protein is CASSGTSGGRFIDEQYF. CDR3 DNA: TGTGCCAGCAGTGGGACTAGCGGGGGTAGGTTTATTGACGAGCAGTACTTC.

The chain is built from TRBV19 and TRBJ2-3, with D uncertain. Per germline, CDR1 LNHDA and CDR2 SQIVND (reference sequence). The CDR3 sequence is 14 residues long. V lost 2 bases and J lost 3, with 9 bases in between. CDR3 protein: CASSILLGTDTQYF. CDR3 in DNA: TGTGCCAGTAGTATACTTCTAGGAACAGATACGCAGTATTTT.

The chain joins TRBV21-1 to TRBJ2-2; TRBD2, as called in the table, went unchecked against the DNA. TRBV21-1 is deemed a pseudogene. This CDR3 contains 18 residues. The CDR3 is CASSTVELDLANTGELFF. In nucleotides, the CDR3 is TGTGCCAGCAGCACCGTGGAGCTAGATCTCGCGAACACCGGGGAGCTGTTTTTT.

The chain combines TRBV6-2 or TRBV6-3 with TRBJ1-5; maybe TRBD1 (5 bases). V lost 0 bases, J lost 5 bases, and 8 bases lay in between. Germline V gene data show CDR1 as MNHEY and CDR2 as SVGEGT. This CDR3 is 14 amino acids long. CDR3 loop: CASSYSTEHQPQHF. The DNA of the CDR3 is TGTGCCAGCAGTTACTCGACAGAGCATCAGCCCCAGCATTTT.

The chain recombines TRBV12-5 with TRBJ1-1; D might be TRBD1 (6 bases). V lost 5 bases, J lost 10 bases, and 14 bases lay in between. The CDR3 has 12 amino acids. Germline values: CDR1 LGHNT, CDR2 FRNRAP. The CDR3, as DNA: TGTGCTAGTGGTCTAACAGGGTTCGCAGCTTTCTTT. The encoded protein is CASGLTGFAAFF.

In this sample, this clone turned up once. This rearrangement joins TRBV9 to TRBJ1-1; D is perhaps TRBD1 (5 bases). The CDR3 is 12 amino acids. The V end lost 7 bases, the J end lost 5 bases, and 12 bases lay between the germline ends. Germline CDR1 reads SGDLS; CDR2 reads YYNGEE. The DNA for the CDR3 is TGTGCCAGCGGACCCGGGGGGACTGAAGCTTTCTTT. Its translation is CASGPGGTEAFF.

The chain employs TRBV19 and TRBJ2-5; D possibly corresponds to TRBD2 (5 bases). CDR3 size: 14 residues. Germline V lookup: CDR1 LNHDA, CDR2 SQIVND (reference sequence). Trimming removed 4 bases from V and 7 bases from J, with 16 bases in between. CDR3 sequence: CASSTDGRGGTQYF. The CDR3 DNA reads TGTGCCAGTAGTACGGACGGCCGAGGAGGGACCCAGTACTTC.

V and J are TRBV24-1 and TRBJ2-1; the D gene is possibly TRBD1 (6 bases). The CDR3 contains 14 residues. V shed 4 bases and J shed 5 bases, with 11 bases lying between them. Germline V gene lookup returns CDR1 KGHDR and CDR2 SFDVKD. The CDR3 here is CATSDPGQHNEQFF. The CDR3 region has the DNA TGTGCCACCAGTGACCCTGGACAGCACAATGAGCAGTTCTTC.

This clone is a singleton in its sample. The chain combines TRBV6-2 or TRBV6-3 with TRBJ2-5; TRBD1 is a possible D gene (5 bases). Trimming removed 6 bases at V and 4 bases at J, with 15 bases between. This CDR3 region has 14 residues. Germline V lookup: CDR1 MNHEY, CDR2 SVGEGT. CDR3 in amino acids: CASSRPGFPETQYF. CDR3 sequence (DNA): TGTGCCAGCAGCCGACCAGGGTTCCCAGAGACCCAGTACTTC.

The chain is built from TRBV29-1 and TRBJ2-7; 9 positions agree with TRBD1. The germline V gene has CDR1 SQVTM and CDR2 ANQGSEA. With V trimmed by 5 bases and J by 2 bases, 10 bases remained unmatched. The CDR3 has 15 residues. This CDR3 reads CSVKARDRVPYEQYF. In DNA form, the CDR3 reads TGCAGCGTTAAAGCAAGGGACAGGGTACCCTACGAGCAGTACTTC.